This TCR beta chain is from a study of T cell responses to AZD1222 COVID-19 vaccine. About the study: Both about-4-week and about-12-week second-dose recipients were combined. General study results and limits: Baseline antibody screening turned up just six seropositive AZD1222 recipients. Sampling captured repertoires only after the peak T cell response. Unmutated variant regions are reportedly targeted by nearly half of spike-specific TCRs.

Assay: immunoSEQ multiplex PCR; the TCRdb copy retains only in-frame clones and omits some. The table records some 110,000 clones, roughly 90% of them present only once. The V gene's germline CDR1 is LGHDT and CDR2 YNNKEL (reference sequence). The V segment lost 4 bases and the J segment 4 bases; nucleotides outside the gene matches: 3. The CDR3 consists of 14 residues. Notes on this clone: Its antigen is unknown.

This TCR derives from an adult in good health. The V gene is TRBV3-1 (or the pseudogene TRBV3-2), the J gene TRBJ2-3; 9 bases match TRBD1. This specimen was peripheral blood, taken on day 0 of AZD1222 vaccination. CDR3 nucleotide sequence: TGTGCCAGCAGCCTCCGGACAGGGGCAGATACGCAGTATTTT. Translated: CASSLRTGADTQYF.